The 24 T cell receptor beta chains below come from one sample, sequenced in a study of graft-versus-host responses after intestinal transplantation. Graft specimens yielded both intraepithelial and lamina propria lymphocytes. Repertoires were generated with immunoSEQ multiplex PCR, while TCRdb's copy carries only in-frame clones and drops some. The top ten clones hold roughly 15% of a sample with 3,500 to 5,000 clones, 76% of them seen once. The sample in question was ileum tissue, obtained roughly 350 days after intestinal transplantation. The receptors were sampled from a human patient who received an intestinal transplant, so some T cells may come from the graft donor.

This clone was observed a few times. In nucleotides, the CDR3 is TGTGCCAGCAGTTCGCGGGCCGTGGAGCGGGCCGGGTGGGGTACGCAGTATTTT. Amino acids: CASSSRAVERAGWGTQYF. This chain joins TRBV28 and TRBJ2-3; TRBD2 is a possible D gene (6 bases). Per the germline V gene, CDR1 is MDHEN and CDR2 is SYDVKM. The CDR3 extends over 18 amino acids. The ends were cut back, 4 bases at V and 8 bases at J, with 28 bases in the middle.

The genes are TRBV5-7 and TRBJ1-4, with D perhaps matching TRBD1 (6 bases). TRBV5-7 is annotated as an ORF whose role is uncertain. The CDR3 contains 13 residues. V was clipped by 4 bases and J by 8 bases, with 12 bases between them. The CDR3: CASSTPRGEKLFF. The CDR3 DNA reads TGTGCCAGCAGCACCCCCAGGGGAGAAAAACTGTTTTTT.

The CDR3 nucleotides read TGTGCCAGCAGCGTAGGAGTGTTGGAGCGGGAGGGGTCGAAGAGGGACAATGAGCAGTTCTTC. It codes for CASSVGVLEREGSKRDNEQFF. This chain joins TRBV9 and TRBJ2-1; 10 positions match TRBD2. The CDR3 is 21 amino acids. Germline trimming cut 0 bases from V and 5 bases from J; bases unmatched to any gene: 20. Germline V lookup: CDR1 SGDLS, CDR2 YYNGEE. Combining the CDR3 with reference TRBV9 and TRBJ2-1 gives the whole variable domain DSGVTQTPKHLITATGQRVTLRCSPRSGDLSVYWYQQSLDQGLQFLIQYYNGEERAKGNILERFSAQQFPDLHSELNLSSLELGDSALYFCASSVGVLEREGSKRDNEQFFGPGTRLTVL.

V usage is TRBV9 and J usage is TRBJ2-7, with D tentatively TRBD1 (6 bases). CDR1 is SGDLS and CDR2 is YYNGEE in the germline V gene. The CDR3 sequence is 18 residues long. Trimming left V 0 bases short and J 3 bases short, with 22 bases between. DNA of the CDR3: TGTGCCAGCAGCGTAGGGTTAACGGCAGGGGACCACGTCTACGAGCAGTACTTC. This gives the protein CASSVGLTAGDHVYEQYF.

The V call is TRBV2, the J call TRBJ2-4; 14 bases agree with TRBD2. CDR3 length equals 16 residues. V shed 5 bases, J shed 1 base, and the junction held 1 base outside the gene matches. Germline lookup yields CDR1 SNHLY and CDR2 FYNNEI. CDR3 residues: CASSWTSGGAKNIQYF. The CDR3 nucleotides read TGTGCCAGCAGTTGGACTAGCGGGGGGGCCAAAAACATTCAGTACTTC.

This chain joins TRBV7-9 and TRBJ2-7; the match to TRBD1 covers 9 bases. Unmatched junction bases numbered 9, after V lost 5 bases and J lost 10 bases. This CDR3 contains 13 residues. The germline CDR1 and CDR2 sequences are SEHNR and FQNEAQ (reference sequence). The CDR3 protein is CASSTWDREFQYF. CDR3 in DNA: TGTGCCAGCAGCACATGGGACAGGGAGTTTCAGTACTTC. The variable domain in full, completed from reference TRBV7-9 and TRBJ2-7, reads DTGVSQNPRHKITKRGQNVTFRCDPISEHNRLYWYRQTLGQGPEFLTYFQNEAQLEKSRLLSDRFSAERPKGSFSTLEIQRTEQGDSAMYLCASSTWDREFQYFGPGTRLTVT.

The rearrangement joins TRBV7-9 to TRBJ2-1; 7 bases align to TRBD1. This CDR3 has 15 amino acids. V trimming: 6 bases; J trimming: 4 bases; junction bases outside the gene matches: 9. Per the germline V gene, CDR1 is SEHNR and CDR2 is FQNEAQ (reference sequence). For the CDR3, the DNA is TGTGCCAGCAGGGATACGGGACAGTCATACAATGAGCAGTTCTTC. Amino acid sequence: CASRDTGQSYNEQFF.

The chain employs TRBV16 and TRBJ1-1; D is unresolved. V gave up 0 bases and J gave up 4 bases, with 6 bases separating them. Germline CDR1 and CDR2: KGHSY and FQNENV. CDR3 length: 13 residues. The CDR3 loop reads CASSQSRGTEAFF. The CDR3 bases are TGTGCCAGCAGCCAATCACGGGGCACTGAAGCTTTCTTT.

The gene calls are TRBV5-1 and TRBJ2-2; 8 nucleotides align to TRBD1. Trimming cost V 5 bases and J 0 bases; bases outside gene matches: 3. The CDR3 loop spans 15 amino acids. Per germline, CDR1 SGHRS and CDR2 YFSETQ. The CDR3 nucleotides read TGCGCCAGCAGGAGGGGACAGGCGAACACCGGGGAGCTGTTTTTT. The encoded protein is CASRRGQANTGELFF.

The chain combines TRBV19 with TRBJ2-7; 9 bases map to TRBD1. The V and J ends lost 7 bases and 0 bases, in that order; junction bases with no gene match: 10. The CDR3 has 16 residues. Germline V lookup: CDR1 LNHDA, CDR2 SQIVND (reference sequence). The CDR3 DNA follows: TGTGCCAGTACCGGACAGGGGCCGGGACACTCCTACGAGCAGTACTTC. Translating gives CASTGQGPGHSYEQYF.

The rearrangement links TRBV28 to TRBJ2-4; 7 bases are a match to TRBD1. Germline trimming cut 6 bases from V and 6 bases from J; bases unmatched to any gene: 5. The CDR3 is 13 amino acids. Per germline, CDR1 MDHEN and CDR2 SYDVKM. The CDR3 DNA follows: TGTGCCAGCAGGAACAGGGGAATAAACATTCAGTACTTC. Translating it yields CASRNRGINIQYF.

This clone was counted once. The V and J genes are TRBV28 and TRBJ2-3, with a possible D match to TRBD2 (6 bases). CDR3 size: 19 residues. The germline CDR1 and CDR2 sequences are MDHEN and SYDVKM. V lost 1 base and J 4 bases, leaving 24 bases between the germline ends. CDR3 amino acids: CASSLYPTRGWGLADTQYF. CDR3 sequence (DNA): TGTGCCAGCAGTTTATACCCAACCCGGGGGTGGGGATTGGCAGATACGCAGTATTTT.

This chain connects TRBV29-1 to TRBJ1-2; maybe TRBD1 (6 bases). V lost 5 bases and J 4 bases, leaving 17 bases between the germline ends. The germline V gene has CDR1 SQVTM and CDR2 ANQGSEA. The CDR3 is made up of 14 amino acids. CDR3 sequence: CSVKPSSDSYGYTF. In DNA form, the CDR3 reads TGCAGCGTTAAACCTTCCTCGGACAGCTATGGCTACACCTTC.

The chain combines TRBV28 with TRBJ2-3, with 13 bases lining up with TRBD2. V lost 1 base to trimming and J lost 2 bases; unmatched junction nucleotides: 6. CDR3 size: 18 residues. The germline V gene has CDR1 MDHEN and CDR2 SYDVKM. The CDR3 region has the DNA TGTGCCAGCAGTTTATTACCGACTAGCGGGAGGCTCACAGATACGCAGTATTTT. Its protein is CASSLLPTSGRLTDTQYF.

V usage is TRBV7-9 and J usage is TRBJ2-1; D remains unclear. Trimming shortened V by 2 bases and J by 6 bases, and 17 bases separated the two germline ends. The CDR3 runs 16 residues. Germline V lookup: CDR1 SEHNR, CDR2 FQNEAQ (reference sequence). CDR3 sequence: CASSLFIPRPFNEQFF. The CDR3 region has the DNA TGTGCCAGCAGCTTATTTATCCCCCGTCCCTTCAATGAGCAGTTCTTC.

The chain links TRBV4-1 to TRBJ2-5; no clear D gene. V was clipped by 1 base and J by 4 bases, with 10 bases between them. The CDR3 runs 14 residues. Germline lookup yields CDR1 MGHRA and CDR2 YSYEKL. CDR3 DNA: TGCGCCAGCAGCCAAGCGCGCGTAGTAGAGACCCAGTACTTC. Translating gives CASSQARVVETQYF.

This sequence joins TRBV7-9 and TRBJ2-3; 8 bases map to TRBD2. The CDR3 covers 17 residues. Trimming removed 4 bases from V and 2 bases from J; junction bases left unmatched: 11. The germline gives CDR1 SEHNR, CDR2 FQNEAQ (reference sequence). The CDR3 DNA sequence: TGTGCCAGCAGCTCGCTCGAGCGGGGGACCCTCACAGATACGCAGTATTTT. It encodes CASSSLERGTLTDTQYF.

V and J are TRBV2 and TRBJ2-5, with D tentatively TRBD1 (8 bases). The CDR3 is 15 amino acids. Germline V gives CDR1 SNHLY, CDR2 FYNNEI. V was cut by 8 bases and J by 2 bases, with 18 bases left in between. DNA of the CDR3: TGTGCCAGCGGCTGGACAGGGAGGGAACAAGAGACCCAGTACTTC. Translating it yields CASGWTGREQETQYF.

This clone was seen once. J is TRBJ2-5 and V is TRBV2; the D gene is possibly TRBD2 (5 bases). Trimming stripped 3 bases from V and 5 bases from J, with 10 bases between. This CDR3 has 13 amino acids. From germline, CDR1 is SNHLY and CDR2 FYNNEI. CDR3 DNA: TGTGCCAGCAGTGATTACACGGGGGAGACCCAGTACTTC. This gives the protein CASSDYTGETQYF.

The genes are TRBV11-2 and TRBJ1-4; D perhaps matches TRBD1 (5 bases). The length of the CDR3 is 15 residues. Germline V gives CDR1 SGHAT, CDR2 FQNNGV. Trimming took 1 base from V and 7 from J, leaving 13 bases between them. In nucleotides, the CDR3 is TGTGCCAGCAGCTTAGTTTCCGGGCAGGGTGAAAAACTGTTTTTT. It codes for CASSLVSGQGEKLFF.

The gene calls are TRBV7-3 and TRBJ2-1; 8 nucleotides agree with TRBD2. The CDR3 length is 17 residues. Germline V CDR1 and CDR2: SGHTA, FQGTGA. V lost 0 bases, J lost 5 bases, and 9 bases stayed unmatched. CDR3 region: CASSLTSGREVHNEQFF. CDR3 DNA: TGTGCCAGCAGCTTAACCTCCGGGCGGGAGGTCCACAATGAGCAGTTCTTC. Variable domain in full (rest from reference TRBV7-3 and TRBJ2-1): GAGVSQTPSNKVTEKGKYVELRCDPISGHTALYWYRQSLGQGPEFLIYFQGTGAADDSGLPNDRFFAVRPEGSVSTLKIQRTERGDSAVYLCASSLTSGREVHNEQFFGPGTRLTVL.

The genes are TRBV29-1 and TRBJ2-5; possible D gene TRBD1, 5 bases. The J call is doubtful: the DNA matches TRBJ2-7 better. The CDR3 length is 15 residues. Germline assignment: CDR1 SQVTM and CDR2 ANQGSEA. CDR3 amino acids: CSVEGGSSYSYEQYF. CDR3 bases: TGCAGCGTTGAAGGGGGCAGCTCCTACTCCTACGAGCAGTACTTC.

This clone was observed a handful of times. The V and J genes are TRBV5-1 and TRBJ2-7; the match to TRBD1 covers 11 bases. J was trimmed by 4 bases and V by 3 bases; bases with no gene match: 3. The CDR3 contains 14 residues. Germline loops: CDR1 SGHRS, CDR2 YFSETQ. This chain's CDR3 is CASSSGTGGYEQYF. Written as DNA, the CDR3 is TGCGCCAGCAGCTCCGGGACAGGGGGATACGAGCAGTACTTC.

The chain carries TRBV19 and TRBJ2-2; a possible D gene is TRBD1 (6 bases). Germline-derived CDR1 and CDR2 are LNHDA and SQIVND (reference sequence). Deletions cut 4 bases from V and 0 bases from J, with 36 bases between. This CDR3 has 24 amino acids. This CDR3 is CASSTPNYRNRLPQQGSNTGELFF. The CDR3 DNA sequence: TGTGCCAGTAGTACCCCGAACTACAGGAACCGCCTCCCCCAACAGGGTTCGAACACCGGGGAGCTGTTTTTT.